This T cell receptor (beta chain) comes out of a study of shared clonotypes between healthy human individuals. For the study at large: Each donor contributed plates that comprised three CD4 naive, three CD4 memory, two CD8 naive and one CD8 memory. Notes on the study in general: Larger richness was generally estimated for naive than memory subsets. Non-shared clonotypes displayed generation probabilities falling below those of clonotypes present in all four donors.

CDR3 length: 13 residues. V was clipped by 8 bases and J by 6 bases, with 16 bases between them. The germline V gene has CDR1 ENHRY and CDR2 SYGVKD. Generated by immunoSEQ multiplex PCR, the TCRdb table keeps only in-frame clones and is missing some. This sample has 2,100,000 or so clones, with nearly 97% found just once. As concerns this clone: The antigen is not known.

The source of this sequence is a man aged 18-30 years in good health. Sequenced: naive CD4+ T cells sorted from blood. Stated subset: CD45RA+ positively selected. V is TRBV10-3 and J is TRBJ1-1, with D unresolved. CDR3 sequence (DNA): TGTGCCATCGCCGACGCCCCTAGGGCTGAAGCTTTCTTT. This encodes CAIADAPRAEAFF.